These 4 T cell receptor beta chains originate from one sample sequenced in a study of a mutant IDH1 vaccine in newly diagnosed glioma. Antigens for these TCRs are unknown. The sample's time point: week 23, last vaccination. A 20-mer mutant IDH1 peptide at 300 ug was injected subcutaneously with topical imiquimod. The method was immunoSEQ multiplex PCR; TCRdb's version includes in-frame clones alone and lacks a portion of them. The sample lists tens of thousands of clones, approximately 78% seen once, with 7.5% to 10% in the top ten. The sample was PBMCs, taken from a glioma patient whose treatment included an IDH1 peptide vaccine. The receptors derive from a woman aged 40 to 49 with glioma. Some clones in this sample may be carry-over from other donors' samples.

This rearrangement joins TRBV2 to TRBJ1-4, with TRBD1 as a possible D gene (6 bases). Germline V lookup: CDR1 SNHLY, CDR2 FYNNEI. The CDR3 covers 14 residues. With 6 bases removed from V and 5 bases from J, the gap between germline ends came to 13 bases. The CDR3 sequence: CASRYRAVNEKLFF. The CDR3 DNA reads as TGTGCCAGCAGATACAGGGCGGTAAATGAAAAACTGTTTTTT.

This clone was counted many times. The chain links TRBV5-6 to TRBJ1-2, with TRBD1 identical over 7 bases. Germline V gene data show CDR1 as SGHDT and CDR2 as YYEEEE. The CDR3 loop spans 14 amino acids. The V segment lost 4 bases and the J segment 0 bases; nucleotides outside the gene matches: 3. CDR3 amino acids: CASSSGQANYGYTF. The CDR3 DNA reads TGTGCCAGCAGCAGCGGACAGGCTAACTATGGCTACACCTTC. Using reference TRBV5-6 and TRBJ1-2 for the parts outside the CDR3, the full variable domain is DAGVTQSPTHLIKTRGQQVTLRCSPKSGHDTVSWYQQALGQGPQFIFQYYEEEERQRGNFPDRFSGHQFPNYSSELNVNALLLGDSALYLCASSSGQANYGYTFGSGTRLTVV.

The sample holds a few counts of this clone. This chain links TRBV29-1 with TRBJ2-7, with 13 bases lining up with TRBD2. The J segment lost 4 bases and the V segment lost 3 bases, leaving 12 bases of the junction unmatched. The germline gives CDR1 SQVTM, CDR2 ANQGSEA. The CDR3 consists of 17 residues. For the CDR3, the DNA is TGCAGCGTTGAGGGCAGGGACGGACTAGCGGGGGTTTACGAGCAGTACTTC. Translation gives CSVEGRDGLAGVYEQYF.

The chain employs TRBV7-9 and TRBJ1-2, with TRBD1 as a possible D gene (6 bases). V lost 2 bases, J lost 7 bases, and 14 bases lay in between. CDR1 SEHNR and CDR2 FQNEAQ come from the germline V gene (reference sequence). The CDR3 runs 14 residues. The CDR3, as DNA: TGTGCCAGCAGCTTAAGGACAGACGGGACTGGCTACACCTTC. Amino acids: CASSLRTDGTGYTF.